This T cell receptor (beta chain) derives from a study of T-cell memory formation after mild COVID-19. Germline-derived CDR1 and CDR2 are MNHEY and SVGEGT. There are 12 residues in the CDR3. V was trimmed by 5 bases and J by 13 bases, leaving 15 bases between them. TCRdb re-derived calls from the 5' RACE reads in MiXCR, one entry per CDR3 protein. The table shows about 260,000 distinct CDR3 sequences, with 15% to 20% occurring only once. The sequenced sample was PBMCs or a T cell subset sorted from them (not recorded which). This rearrangement joins TRBV6-2 or TRBV6-3 to TRBJ2-1, with TRBD2 as a possible D gene (6 bases). This TCR derives from a man between 18 and 35 years old who had mild COVID-19 (a few samples of this study predate the infection). Cell type and time point are not known. CDR3 sequence: CASSLRRGNQFF. CDR3 DNA: TGTGCCAGCAGTCTCCGCCGGGGGAACCAGTTCTTC.